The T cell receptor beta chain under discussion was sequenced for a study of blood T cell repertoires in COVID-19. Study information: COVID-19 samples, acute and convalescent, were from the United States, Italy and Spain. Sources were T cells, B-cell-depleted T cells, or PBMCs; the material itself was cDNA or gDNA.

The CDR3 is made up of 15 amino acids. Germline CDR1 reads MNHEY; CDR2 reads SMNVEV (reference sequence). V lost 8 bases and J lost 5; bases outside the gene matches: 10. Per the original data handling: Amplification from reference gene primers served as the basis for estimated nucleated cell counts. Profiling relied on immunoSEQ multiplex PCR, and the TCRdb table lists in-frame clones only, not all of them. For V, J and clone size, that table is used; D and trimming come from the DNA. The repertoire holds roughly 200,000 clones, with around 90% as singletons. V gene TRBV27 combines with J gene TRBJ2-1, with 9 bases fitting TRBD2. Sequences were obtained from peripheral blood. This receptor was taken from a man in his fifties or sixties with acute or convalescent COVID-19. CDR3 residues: CASLSPAGGHNEQFF. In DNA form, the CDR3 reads TGTGCCAGCCTTTCCCCAGCGGGAGGACACAATGAGCAGTTCTTC.